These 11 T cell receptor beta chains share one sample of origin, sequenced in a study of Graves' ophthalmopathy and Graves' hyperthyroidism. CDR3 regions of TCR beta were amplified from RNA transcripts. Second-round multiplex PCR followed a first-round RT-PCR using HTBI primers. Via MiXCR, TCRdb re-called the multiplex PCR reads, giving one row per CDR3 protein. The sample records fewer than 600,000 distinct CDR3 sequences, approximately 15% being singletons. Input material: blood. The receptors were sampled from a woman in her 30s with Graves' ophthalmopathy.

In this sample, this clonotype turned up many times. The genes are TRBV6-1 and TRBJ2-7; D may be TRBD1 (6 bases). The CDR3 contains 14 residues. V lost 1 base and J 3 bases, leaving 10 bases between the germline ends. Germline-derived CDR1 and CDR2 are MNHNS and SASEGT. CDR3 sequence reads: CASSEGWGRYEQYF. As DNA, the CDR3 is TGTGCCAGCAGTGAAGGGTGGGGGCGCTACGAGCAGTACTTC.

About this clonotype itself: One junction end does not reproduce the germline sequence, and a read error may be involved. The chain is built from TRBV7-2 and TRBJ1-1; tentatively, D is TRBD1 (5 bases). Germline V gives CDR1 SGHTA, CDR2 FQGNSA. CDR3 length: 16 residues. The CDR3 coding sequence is TGCGCCAGCAGCTTAGCTGGTACGGGGGGGGACACTGAAGCTTTCTTT. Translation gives CASSLAGTGGDTEAFF.

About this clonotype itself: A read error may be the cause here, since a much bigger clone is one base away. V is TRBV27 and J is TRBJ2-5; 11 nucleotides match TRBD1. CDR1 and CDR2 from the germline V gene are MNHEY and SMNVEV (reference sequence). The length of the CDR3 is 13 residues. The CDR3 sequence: CASRGTGGETQDF. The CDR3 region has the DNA TGTGCCAGCAGAGGGACAGGGGGAGAGACCCAGGACTTC.

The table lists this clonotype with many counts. CDR3 DNA sequence: TGTGCCAGCAGTAGGGGGGCGAACTATGGCTACACCTTC. Its protein is CASSRGANYGYTF. The V and J genes are TRBV6-5 and TRBJ1-2; the D gene is possibly TRBD1 (6 bases). Germline assignment: CDR1 MNHEY and CDR2 SVGAGI. The CDR3 is 13 residues long. Trimming removed 5 bases from V and 2 bases from J, with 9 bases in between.

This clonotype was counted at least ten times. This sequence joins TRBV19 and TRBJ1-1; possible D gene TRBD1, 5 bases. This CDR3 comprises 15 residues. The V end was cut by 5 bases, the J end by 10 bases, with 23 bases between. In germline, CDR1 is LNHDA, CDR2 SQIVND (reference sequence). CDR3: CASSPLLRDGVRAFF. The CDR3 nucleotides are TGTGCCAGTAGTCCATTACTCCGGGACGGGGTAAGAGCTTTCTTT.

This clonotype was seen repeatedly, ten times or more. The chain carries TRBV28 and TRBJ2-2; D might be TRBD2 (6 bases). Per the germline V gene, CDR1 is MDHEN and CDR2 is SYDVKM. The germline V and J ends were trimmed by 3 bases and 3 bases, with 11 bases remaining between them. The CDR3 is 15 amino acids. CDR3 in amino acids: CASSFGGIDTGELFF. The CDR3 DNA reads TGTGCCAGCAGTTTTGGAGGGATCGACACCGGGGAGCTGTTTTTT.

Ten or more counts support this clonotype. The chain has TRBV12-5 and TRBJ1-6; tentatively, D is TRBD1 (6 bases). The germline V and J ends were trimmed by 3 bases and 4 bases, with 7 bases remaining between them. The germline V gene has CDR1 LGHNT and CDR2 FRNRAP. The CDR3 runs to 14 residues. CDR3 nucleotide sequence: TGTGCTAGTGGTTTAGGGGGGTATAATTCACCCCTCCACTTT. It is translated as CASGLGGYNSPLHF.

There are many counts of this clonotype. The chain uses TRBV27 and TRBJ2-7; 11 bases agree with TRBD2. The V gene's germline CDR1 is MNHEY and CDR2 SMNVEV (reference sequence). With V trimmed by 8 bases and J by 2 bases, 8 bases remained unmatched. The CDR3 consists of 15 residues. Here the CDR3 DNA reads TGTGCCAGCGGACCCTTACTAGCGGGAGCCTACGAGCAGTACTTC. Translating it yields CASGPLLAGAYEQYF.

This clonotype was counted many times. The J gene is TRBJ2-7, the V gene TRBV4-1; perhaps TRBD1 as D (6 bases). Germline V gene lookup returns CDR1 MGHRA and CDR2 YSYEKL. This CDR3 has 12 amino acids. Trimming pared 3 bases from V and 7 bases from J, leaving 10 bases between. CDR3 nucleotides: TGCGCCAGCAGCCAGGGGGCTGGTGAGCAGTACTTC. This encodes CASSQGAGEQYF.

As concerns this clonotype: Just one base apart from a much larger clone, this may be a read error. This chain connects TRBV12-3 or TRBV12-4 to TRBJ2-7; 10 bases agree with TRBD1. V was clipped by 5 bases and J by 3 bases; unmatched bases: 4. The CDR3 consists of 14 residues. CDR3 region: CASSLWDRGYEQYF. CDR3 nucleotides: TGTGCCAGCAGTCTCTGGGACAGGGGCTACGAGCAGTACTTC.

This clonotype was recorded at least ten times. The CDR3 region has the DNA TGCAGCGTTGTCCGCGATACGAAAAAAGCTTTCTTT. Its protein product is CSVVRDTKKAFF. V is TRBV29-1 and J is TRBJ1-1; D unresolved. The CDR3 has 12 amino acids. The germline V and J ends were trimmed by 4 bases and 9 bases, with 15 bases remaining between them. Per germline, CDR1 SQVTM and CDR2 ANQGSEA.